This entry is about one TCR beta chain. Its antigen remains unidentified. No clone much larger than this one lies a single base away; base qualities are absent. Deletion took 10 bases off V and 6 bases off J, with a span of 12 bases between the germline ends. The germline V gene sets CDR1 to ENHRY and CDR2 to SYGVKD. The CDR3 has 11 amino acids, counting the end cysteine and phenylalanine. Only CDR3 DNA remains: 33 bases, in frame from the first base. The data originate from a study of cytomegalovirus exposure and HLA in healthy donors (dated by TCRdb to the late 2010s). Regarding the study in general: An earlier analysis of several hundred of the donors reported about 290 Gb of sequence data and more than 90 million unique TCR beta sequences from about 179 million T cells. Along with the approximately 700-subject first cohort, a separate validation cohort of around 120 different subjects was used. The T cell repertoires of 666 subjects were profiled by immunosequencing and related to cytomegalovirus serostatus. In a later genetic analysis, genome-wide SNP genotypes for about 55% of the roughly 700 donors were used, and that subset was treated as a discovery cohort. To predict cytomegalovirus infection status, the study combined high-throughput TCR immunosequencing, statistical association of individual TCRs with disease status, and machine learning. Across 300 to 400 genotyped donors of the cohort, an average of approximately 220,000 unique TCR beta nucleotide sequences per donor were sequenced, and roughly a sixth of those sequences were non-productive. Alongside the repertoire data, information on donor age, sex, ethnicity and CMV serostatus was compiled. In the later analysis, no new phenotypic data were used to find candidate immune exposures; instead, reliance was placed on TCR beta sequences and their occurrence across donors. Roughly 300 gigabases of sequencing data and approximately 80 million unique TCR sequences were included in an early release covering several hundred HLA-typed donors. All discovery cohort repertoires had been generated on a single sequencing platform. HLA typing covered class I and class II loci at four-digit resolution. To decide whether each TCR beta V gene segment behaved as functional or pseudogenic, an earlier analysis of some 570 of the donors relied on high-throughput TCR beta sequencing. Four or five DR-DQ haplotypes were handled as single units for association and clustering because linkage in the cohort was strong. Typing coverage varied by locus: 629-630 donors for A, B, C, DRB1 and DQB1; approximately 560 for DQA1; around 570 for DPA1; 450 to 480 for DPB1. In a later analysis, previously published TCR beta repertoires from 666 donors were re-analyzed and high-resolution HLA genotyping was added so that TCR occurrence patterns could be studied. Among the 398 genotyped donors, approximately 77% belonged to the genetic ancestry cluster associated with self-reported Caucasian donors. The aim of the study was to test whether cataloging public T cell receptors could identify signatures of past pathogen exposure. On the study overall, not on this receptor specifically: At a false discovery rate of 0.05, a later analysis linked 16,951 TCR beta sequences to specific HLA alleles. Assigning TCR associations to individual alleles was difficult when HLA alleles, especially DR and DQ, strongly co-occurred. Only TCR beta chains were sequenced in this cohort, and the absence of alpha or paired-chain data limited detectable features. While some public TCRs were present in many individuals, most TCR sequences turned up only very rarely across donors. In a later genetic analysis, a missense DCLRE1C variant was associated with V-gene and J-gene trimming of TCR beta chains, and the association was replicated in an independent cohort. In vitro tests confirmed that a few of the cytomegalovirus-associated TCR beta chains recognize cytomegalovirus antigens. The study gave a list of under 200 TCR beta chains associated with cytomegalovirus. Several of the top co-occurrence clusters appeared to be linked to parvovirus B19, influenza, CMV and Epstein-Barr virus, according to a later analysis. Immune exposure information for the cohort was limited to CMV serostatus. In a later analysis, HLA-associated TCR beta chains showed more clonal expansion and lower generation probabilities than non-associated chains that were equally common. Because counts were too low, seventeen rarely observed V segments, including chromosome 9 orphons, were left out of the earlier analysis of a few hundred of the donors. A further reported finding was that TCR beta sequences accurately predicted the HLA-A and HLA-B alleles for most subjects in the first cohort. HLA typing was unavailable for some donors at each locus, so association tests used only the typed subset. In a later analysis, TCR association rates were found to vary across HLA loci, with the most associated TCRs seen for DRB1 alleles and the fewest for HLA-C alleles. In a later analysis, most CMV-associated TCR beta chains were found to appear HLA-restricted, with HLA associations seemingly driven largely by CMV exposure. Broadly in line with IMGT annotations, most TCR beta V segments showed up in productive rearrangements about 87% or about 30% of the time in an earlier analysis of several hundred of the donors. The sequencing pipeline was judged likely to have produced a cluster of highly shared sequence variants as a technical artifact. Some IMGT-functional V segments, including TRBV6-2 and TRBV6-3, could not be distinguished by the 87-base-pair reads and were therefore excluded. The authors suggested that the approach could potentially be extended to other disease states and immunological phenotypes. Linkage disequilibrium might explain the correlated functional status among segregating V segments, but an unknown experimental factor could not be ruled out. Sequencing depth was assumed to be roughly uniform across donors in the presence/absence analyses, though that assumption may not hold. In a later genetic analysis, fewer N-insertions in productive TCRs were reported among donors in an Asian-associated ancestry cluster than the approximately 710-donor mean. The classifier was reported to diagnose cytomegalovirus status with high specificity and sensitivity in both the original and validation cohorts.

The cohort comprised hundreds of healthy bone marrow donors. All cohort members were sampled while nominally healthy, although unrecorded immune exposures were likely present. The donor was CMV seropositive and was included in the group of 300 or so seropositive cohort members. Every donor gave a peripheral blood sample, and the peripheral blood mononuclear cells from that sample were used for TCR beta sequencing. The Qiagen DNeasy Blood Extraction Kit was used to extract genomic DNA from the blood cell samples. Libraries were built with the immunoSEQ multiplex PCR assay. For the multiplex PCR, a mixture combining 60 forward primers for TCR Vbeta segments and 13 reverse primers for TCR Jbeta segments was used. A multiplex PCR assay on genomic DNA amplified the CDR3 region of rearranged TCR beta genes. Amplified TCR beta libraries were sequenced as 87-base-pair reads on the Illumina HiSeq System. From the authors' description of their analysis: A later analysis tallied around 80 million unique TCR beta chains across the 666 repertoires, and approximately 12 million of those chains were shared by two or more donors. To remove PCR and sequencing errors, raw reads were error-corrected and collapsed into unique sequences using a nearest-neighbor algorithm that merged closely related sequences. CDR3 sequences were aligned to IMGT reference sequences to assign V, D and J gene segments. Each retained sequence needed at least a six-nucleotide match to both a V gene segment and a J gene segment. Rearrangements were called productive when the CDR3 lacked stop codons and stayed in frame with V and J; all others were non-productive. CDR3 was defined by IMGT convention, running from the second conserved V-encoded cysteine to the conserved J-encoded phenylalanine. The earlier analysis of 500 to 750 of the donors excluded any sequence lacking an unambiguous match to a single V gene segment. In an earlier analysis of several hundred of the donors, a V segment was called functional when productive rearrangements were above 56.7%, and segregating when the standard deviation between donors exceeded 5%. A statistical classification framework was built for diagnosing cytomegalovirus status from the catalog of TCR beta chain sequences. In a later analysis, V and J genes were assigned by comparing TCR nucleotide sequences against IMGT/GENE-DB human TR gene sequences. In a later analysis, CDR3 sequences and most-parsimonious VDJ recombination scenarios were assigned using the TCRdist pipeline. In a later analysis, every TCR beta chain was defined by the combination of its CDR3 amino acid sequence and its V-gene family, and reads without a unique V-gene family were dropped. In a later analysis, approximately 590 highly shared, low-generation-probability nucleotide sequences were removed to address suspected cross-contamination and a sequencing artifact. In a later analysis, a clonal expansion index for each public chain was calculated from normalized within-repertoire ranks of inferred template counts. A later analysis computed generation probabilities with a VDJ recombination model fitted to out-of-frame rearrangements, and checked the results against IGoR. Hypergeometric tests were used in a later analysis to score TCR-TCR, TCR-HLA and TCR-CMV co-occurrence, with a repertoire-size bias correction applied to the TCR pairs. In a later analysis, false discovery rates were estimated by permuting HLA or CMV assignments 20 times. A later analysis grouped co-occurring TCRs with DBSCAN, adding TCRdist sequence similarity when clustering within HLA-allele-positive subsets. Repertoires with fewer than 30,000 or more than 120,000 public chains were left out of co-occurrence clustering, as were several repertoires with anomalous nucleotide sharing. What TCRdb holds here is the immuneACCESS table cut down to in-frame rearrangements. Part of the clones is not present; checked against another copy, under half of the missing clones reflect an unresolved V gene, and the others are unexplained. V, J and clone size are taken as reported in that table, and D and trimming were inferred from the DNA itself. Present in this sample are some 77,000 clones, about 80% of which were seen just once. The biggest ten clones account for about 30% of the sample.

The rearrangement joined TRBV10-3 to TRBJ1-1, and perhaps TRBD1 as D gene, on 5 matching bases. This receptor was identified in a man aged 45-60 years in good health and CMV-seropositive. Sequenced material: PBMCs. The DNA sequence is TGTGCCACAGGCTGGACATCTGAAGCTTTCTTT. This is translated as CATGWTSEAFF.